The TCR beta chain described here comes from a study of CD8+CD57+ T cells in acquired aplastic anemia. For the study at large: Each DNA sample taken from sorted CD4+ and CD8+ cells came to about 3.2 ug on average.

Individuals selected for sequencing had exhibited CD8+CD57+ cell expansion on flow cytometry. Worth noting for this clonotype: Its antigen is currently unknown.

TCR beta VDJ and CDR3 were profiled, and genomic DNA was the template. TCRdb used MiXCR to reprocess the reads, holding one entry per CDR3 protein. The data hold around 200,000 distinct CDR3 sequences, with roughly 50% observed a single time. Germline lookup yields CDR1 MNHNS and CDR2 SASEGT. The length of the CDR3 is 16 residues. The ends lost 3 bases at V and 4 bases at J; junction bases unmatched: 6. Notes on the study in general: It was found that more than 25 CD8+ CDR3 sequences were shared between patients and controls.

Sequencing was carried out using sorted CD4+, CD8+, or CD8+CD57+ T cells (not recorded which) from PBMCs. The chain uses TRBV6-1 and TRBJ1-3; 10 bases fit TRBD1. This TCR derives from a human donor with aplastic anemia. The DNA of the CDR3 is TGTGCCAGCAGTGACGCCGGGACAGGGGCCGGAAACACCATATATTTT. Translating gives CASSDAGTGAGNTIYF.